This T cell receptor beta chain was sequenced for a study of regulatory T cells in long-lasting Graves disease. Arm-PCR of CDR3 regions and iRepertoire HTBI primers were the basis on which TCR beta libraries were built. TCRdb reprocessed the multiplex PCR reads via MiXCR and lists one record per CDR3 protein. The sample lists 350,000 to 500,000 distinct CDR3 sequences, over 20% occurring once. Time point: persistent/refractory GD, antithyroid drugs over 5 years with positive TRAb. The TCR library was made from RNA that had been extracted from PBMCs in TRIzol. This clonotype was detected many times. Germline CDR1 is SNHLY and CDR2 is FYNNEI. V lost 6 bases to trimming and J lost 2 bases; unmatched junction nucleotides: 3. The CDR3 has 13 amino acids.

This receptor was taken from a female donor with Graves disease. Specimen: peripheral blood mononuclear cells (PBMCs), collected when the disease was refractory, from a patient treated with antithyroid drugs. V is TRBV2 and J is TRBJ1-2, with TRBD1 matching over 7 bases. The CDR3 protein is CASSGQANYGYTF. CDR3 DNA sequence: TGTGCCAGCAGCGGACAGGCCAACTATGGCTACACCTTC. Using reference TRBV2 and TRBJ1-2 for the parts outside the CDR3, the full variable domain is EPEVTQTPSHQVTQMGQEVILRCVPISNHLYFYWYRQILGQKVEFLVSFYNNEISEKSEIFDDQFSVERPDGSNFTLKIRSTKLEDSAMYFCASSGQANYGYTFGSGTRLTVV.